This TCR beta chain appears in the sequencing data of a study of CD8 T cells in ankylosing spondylitis. Points from the study as a whole: What appeared characteristic of ankylosing spondylitis blood was a TCR beta motif of 7 or 8 highly homologous variants. Reports say disease-linked clones showed up significantly more in matched ankylosing spondylitis synovial fluid. Earlier literature documents some of the motif variants in reactive arthritis synovial fluid and blood. Disease-linked clones proved CD8+ and comparatively uncommon in peripheral blood.

The TCR beta libraries were generated through quantitative 5'-RACE incorporating molecular barcodes. Each CDR3 protein gets one entry after TCRdb re-called the 5' RACE reads with MiXCR. The sample has hundreds of thousands of distinct CDR3 sequences, roughly 26% seen once. The CDR3 covers 14 residues. Trimming cost V 3 bases and J 8 bases; bases outside gene matches: 12. Germline assignment: CDR1 DFQATT and CDR2 SNEGSKA (reference sequence). As for this clonotype: Its antigen remains unidentified.

The V call is TRBV20-1, the J call TRBJ1-2; 7 nucleotides line up with TRBD1. The sequenced sample was blood, either unsorted or a sorted T cell fraction (not recorded which). This clonotype was sampled from a male donor with ankylosing spondylitis. The CDR3 loop reads CSASIGTEGGGYTF. Here the CDR3 DNA reads TGCAGTGCTAGCATTGGGACAGAAGGAGGGGGCTACACCTTC.